This TCR beta chain is drawn from a study of blood T cell repertoires in COVID-19. Study-level information: The study drew acute and convalescent COVID-19 samples from the United States, Italy and Spain.

V lost 11 bases, J lost 0 bases, and 17 bases lay in between. This CDR3 is built from 14 residues. Germline V gene data show CDR1 as MDHEN and CDR2 as SYDVKM. The protocol was immunoSEQ multiplex PCR, while the TCRdb copy is restricted to in-frame clones and leaves out a portion. The table shows approximately 170,000 clones, with roughly four fifths occurring only once. The TCR was taken from a man between 60 and 75 years old with active or convalescent COVID-19. The rearrangement joins TRBV28 to TRBJ2-7, with D perhaps TRBD1 (6 bases). Sequenced: peripheral blood. The CDR3 spells CASKGGAGSYEQYF. The CDR3 DNA follows: TGTGCCTCGAAAGGGGGAGCCGGCTCCTACGAGCAGTACTTC.